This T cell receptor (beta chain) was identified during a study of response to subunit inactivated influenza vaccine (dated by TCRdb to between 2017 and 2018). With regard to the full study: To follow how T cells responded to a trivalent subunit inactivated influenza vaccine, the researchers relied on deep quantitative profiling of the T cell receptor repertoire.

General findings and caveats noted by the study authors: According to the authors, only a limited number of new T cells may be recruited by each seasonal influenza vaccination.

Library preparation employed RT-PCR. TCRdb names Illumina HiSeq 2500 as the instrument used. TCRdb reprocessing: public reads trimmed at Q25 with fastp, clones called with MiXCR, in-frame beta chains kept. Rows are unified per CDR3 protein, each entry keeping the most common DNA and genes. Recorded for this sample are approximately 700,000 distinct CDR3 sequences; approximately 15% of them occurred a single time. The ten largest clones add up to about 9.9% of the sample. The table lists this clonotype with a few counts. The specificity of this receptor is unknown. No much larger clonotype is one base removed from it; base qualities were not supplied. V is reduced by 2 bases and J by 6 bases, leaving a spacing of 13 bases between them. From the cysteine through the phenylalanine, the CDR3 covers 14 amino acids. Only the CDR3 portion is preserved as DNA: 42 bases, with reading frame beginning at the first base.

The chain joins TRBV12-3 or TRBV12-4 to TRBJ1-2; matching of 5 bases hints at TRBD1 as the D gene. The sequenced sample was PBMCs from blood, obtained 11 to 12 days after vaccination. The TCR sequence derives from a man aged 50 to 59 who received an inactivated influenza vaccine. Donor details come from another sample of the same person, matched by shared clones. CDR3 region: CASSLQGKFNGYTF. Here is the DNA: TGTGCCAGCAGTTTACAGGGCAAATTCAATGGCTACACCTTC.